Reported below is one TCR beta chain. Its antigen is as yet unknown. Produced via immunoSEQ multiplex PCR; TCRdb's table is partial and in-frame only. The table records some 80,000 clones, around 85% of them present only once. This CDR3 is built from 16 residues. The data were obtained in a study of OX40 agonist ivuxolimab in advanced cancers. Broader study findings: Antigen specificity remained undetermined for the expanded peripheral T cells.

The specimen comprised CD4+ or CD8+ T cells sorted from blood, sampled in a trial of the OX40 agonist ivuxolimab. The chain combines TRBV21-1 with TRBJ1-6; the DNA was not used to check the table's D call, TRBD1. TRBV21-1 is reported as a pseudogene. The clonotype comes from an adult with an advanced solid tumor such as melanoma, head and neck, liver or kidney cancer. The CDR3: CASTSGRQGQNSPLHF. The DNA for the CDR3 is TGTGCCAGCACCTCTGGACGGCAGGGGCAGAATTCACCCCTCCACTTT.